The T cell receptor beta chain described here comes from a study of CD8+ T cells in alopecia areata. The study's findings and limits: In scalp and blood during tofacitinib, many expanded lesional clones persisted.

Noted treatment: oral pan-JAK inhibitor, 5-10 mg twice daily. This CDR3 comprises 17 residues. The V gene's germline CDR1 is MGHRA and CDR2 YSYEKL. The V gene lost 5 bases and the J gene lost 2 bases, with 22 bases spanning the gap. Sequencing templates came from extracted RNA that was reverse transcribed into cDNA. The table came from immunoSEQ multiplex PCR; TCRdb's copy has only in-frame clones and leaves some out. The sample consists of 90,000 or so clones, about 40% of them appearing once. This clone was picked up one time. Its antigen is as yet unknown. This sequence originates from a human donor with alopecia areata. Sequences were derived from CD8+ T cells sorted from blood, sampled at week 24, from a patient treated with tofacitinib. The genes are TRBV4-1 and TRBJ2-7; a weak D match, TRBD2 (7 bases). CDR3 sequence reads: CASSLLRDSGGAYEQYF. The DNA for the CDR3 is TGCGCCAGCAGCTTGTTACGGGACTCGGGGGGCGCCTACGAGCAGTACTTC.